Following are 26 T cell receptor beta chains from one sample sequenced in a study of blood T cells in healthy people across ages. Then a second PCR, running roughly 7 to 11 cycles, was carried out with a sample-barcoded 5' primer and a J-beta primer mix. MiXCR was run by TCRdb on the 5' RACE reads, yielding one entry per CDR3 protein. In the table there are about 680,000 distinct CDR3 sequences, about 52% of which are singletons. The sequencing sample was made of blood. The receptor source for this set is a woman aged 55-70 years in good health.

The rearrangement uses TRBV5-1 and TRBJ1-4, with D unclear. The length of the CDR3 is 15 residues. Germline V gives CDR1 SGHRS, CDR2 YFSETQ. Trimming took 4 bases from V and 1 from J, leaving 11 bases between them. The CDR3 bases are TGCGCCAGCAGCCTAACGACGGGAACTAATGAAAAACTGTTTTTT. This encodes CASSLTTGTNEKLFF. Full variable domain (outside the CDR3, taken from reference TRBV5-1 and TRBJ1-4): KAGVTQTPRYLIKTRGQQVTLSCSPISGHRSVSWYQQTPGQGLQFLFEYFSETQRNKGNFPGRFSGRQFSNSRSEMNVSTLELGDSALYLCASSLTTGTNEKLFFGSGTQLSVL.

This chain connects TRBV29-1 to TRBJ2-1; D is possibly TRBD1 or TRBD2 (7 bases each). CDR1 and CDR2 (germline): SQVTM, ANQGSEA. V lost 7 bases to trimming and J lost 3 bases, with 13 bases between them. The CDR3 runs to 13 residues. The CDR3: CSAQGGNYNEQFF. The CDR3 coding sequence is TGCAGCGCCCAGGGGGGGAACTACAATGAGCAGTTCTTC.

J is TRBJ1-2 and V is TRBV29-1; D is perhaps TRBD1 (6 bases). Trimming took 2 bases from V and 9 from J, leaving 19 bases between them. Germline lookup yields CDR1 SQVTM and CDR2 ANQGSEA. This CDR3 has 14 amino acids. CDR3 coding DNA: TGCAGCGTTGAATCCCATTTGAAGGGGGAGAGCTACACCTTC. This encodes CSVESHLKGESYTF.

Only a few counts were recorded for this clonotype. The genes are TRBV6-5 and TRBJ2-1, with a weak D call TRBD1 (6 bases). The CDR3 consists of 15 residues. CDR1 MNHEY and CDR2 SVGAGI come from the germline V gene. Trimming removed 6 bases at V and 3 bases at J, with 15 bases between. DNA for the CDR3: TGTGCCAGCAGCTTACAGAAGGGGGACTACAATGAGCAGTTCTTC. Residues: CASSLQKGDYNEQFF.

This clonotype was found a few times. The rearrangement uses TRBV5-1 and TRBJ1-4, with D possibly matching TRBD1 (6 bases). Germline V CDR1 and CDR2: SGHRS, YFSETQ. Trimming took off 4 bases at V and 5 bases at J, with 15 bases between the two ends. The CDR3 is made up of 15 amino acids. The CDR3 protein is CASSAGGGRNEKLFF. The CDR3 bases are TGCGCCAGCAGCGCCGGCGGGGGCAGGAATGAAAAACTGTTTTTT.

The chain is built from TRBV28 and TRBJ2-5; 9 bases line up with TRBD1. J was trimmed by 5 bases and V by 3 bases; bases with no gene match: 10. Germline V CDR1 and CDR2: MDHEN, SYDVKM. The CDR3 sequence is 16 residues long. The CDR3 DNA follows: TGTGCCAGCAGTTTCCCCCCCGGGACAGGGAGGGAGACCCAGTACTTC. Its translation is CASSFPPGTGRETQYF.

In nucleotides, the CDR3 is TGTGCCAGCTTGGGACAGAACTCCTACAATGAGCAGTTCTTC. It codes for CASLGQNSYNEQFF. The rearrangement uses TRBV25-1 and TRBJ2-1; 7 nucleotides align to TRBD1. Unmatched junction bases numbered 4, after V lost 8 bases and J lost 0 bases. The CDR3 is 14 residues long. Germline V gives CDR1 MGHDK, CDR2 SYGVNS.

The V gene is TRBV2, the J gene TRBJ1-2; D is possibly TRBD1 (5 bases). The length of the CDR3 is 14 residues. Trimming removed 2 bases at V and 4 bases at J, with 11 bases between. Looked up from germline, CDR1 is SNHLY and CDR2 is FYNNEI. CDR3 loop: CASSELGTGYGYTF. Here the CDR3 DNA reads TGTGCCAGCAGTGAATTAGGTACAGGCTATGGCTACACCTTC.

The V call is TRBV5-1, the J call TRBJ2-3; 8 positions match TRBD2. V trimming: 5 bases; J trimming: 6 bases; junction bases outside the gene matches: 5. In germline, CDR1 is SGHRS, CDR2 YFSETQ. The CDR3 spans 13 residues. CDR3 residues: CASSSQREDTQYF. The CDR3 DNA follows: TGCGCCAGCAGTTCCCAGCGGGAGGATACGCAGTATTTT.

A single count supports this clonotype. The J gene is TRBJ2-7, the V gene TRBV2; 8 bases line up with TRBD1. Germline V gene sequence: CDR1 SNHLY, CDR2 FYNNEI. With V trimmed by 3 bases and J by 0 bases, 7 bases remained unmatched. The CDR3 runs 16 residues. The chain's CDR3 is CASSDQRDRSSYEQYF. The DNA of the CDR3 is TGTGCCAGCAGTGACCAAAGGGACAGGTCCTCCTACGAGCAGTACTTC.

With respect to this clonotype: The junction departs from germline at one end; a sequencing error may be responsible. The chain combines TRBV5-5 with TRBJ2-4, with D maybe TRBD2 (6 bases). This CDR3 has 16 residues. In germline, CDR1 is SGHKS, CDR2 YYEKEE (reference sequence). This chain's CDR3 is CASSQTSGNAKDIQYF. CDR3 in DNA: TGTGCCAGCAGCCAGACTAGTGGGAATGCCAAAGACATTCAGTACTTC.

The table lists this clonotype with a few counts. This rearrangement joins TRBV20-1 to TRBJ2-6; 11 nucleotides align to TRBD2. Germline-derived CDR1 and CDR2 are DFQATT and SNEGSKA (reference sequence). The CDR3 totals 18 residues. Trimming took 0 bases from V and 0 from J; bases not matched to a gene: 4. This chain's CDR3 is CSARDLAGGTSGANVLTF. The CDR3 nucleotides are TGCAGTGCTAGAGATCTAGCGGGAGGTACCTCTGGGGCCAACGTCCTGACTTTC.

J is TRBJ2-3 and V is TRBV27; 9 bases line up with TRBD1. V shed 8 bases and J 4 bases; nucleotides not matched to a gene: 7. Germline values: CDR1 MNHEY, CDR2 SMNVEV (reference sequence). The CDR3 has 14 residues. The CDR3 coding sequence is TGTGCCAGCCGGCGGACAGGGGAGGCAGATACGCAGTATTTT. This sequence encodes CASRRTGEADTQYF.

This clonotype was seen a few times. V and J are TRBV20-1 and TRBJ1-2; TRBD1 is a possible D gene (6 bases). This CDR3 is 17 amino acids long. Germline CDR1 reads DFQATT; CDR2 reads SNEGSKA (reference sequence). V gave up 3 bases and J gave up 5 bases, with 25 bases separating them. The CDR3 sequence is CSASGQGSKAGVYGYTF. The CDR3 coding sequence is TGCAGTGCTAGTGGCCAGGGGTCTAAGGCCGGGGTATATGGCTACACCTTC.

The rearrangement joins TRBV19 to TRBJ2-5; TRBD1 aligns across 7 bases. Germline V gives CDR1 LNHDA, CDR2 SQIVND (reference sequence). The CDR3 runs 15 residues. V was pared by 5 bases and J by 5 bases, with 11 bases of the junction left unmatched. CDR3: CASSPLLTGLETQYF. For the CDR3, the DNA is TGTGCCAGTAGTCCGCTACTGACAGGGTTGGAGACCCAGTACTTC.

This clonotype was detected only once. The chain joins TRBV30 to TRBJ2-1; the match to TRBD2 covers 10 bases. Trimming at V came to 4 bases and at J to 4 bases, leaving 13 bases not matched to a gene. The CDR3 is 17 amino acids. Germline assignment: CDR1 GTSNPN and CDR2 SVGIG (reference sequence). The CDR3 is CAWTITRTSGTYNEQFF. CDR3 nucleotides: TGTGCCTGGACCATCACCAGGACTAGCGGTACTTACAATGAGCAGTTCTTC.

This clonotype showed up just a few times. The chain employs TRBV29-1 and TRBJ2-7; D might be TRBD2 (7 bases). This CDR3 spans 16 amino acids. Looked up from germline, CDR1 is SQVTM and CDR2 is ANQGSEA. V dropped 7 bases and J dropped 0 bases, with 22 bases sitting between them. CDR3 in amino acids: CSAEGGETLNSYEQYF. DNA for the CDR3: TGCAGCGCCGAGGGGGGGGAAACACTAAACTCCTACGAGCAGTACTTC.

This clonotype was detected many times. The chain employs TRBV7-2 and TRBJ2-5, with TRBD1 as a possible D gene (5 bases). Trimming took off 5 bases at V and 7 bases at J, with 11 bases between the two ends. This CDR3 has 12 residues. Per the germline V gene, CDR1 is SGHTA and CDR2 is FQGNSA. The CDR3: CASSSQGWTQYF. For the CDR3, the DNA is TGTGCCAGCAGCAGCCAGGGATGGACCCAGTACTTC.

As for this clonotype: This may come from a read error, since a much larger clone is one base off. The chain has TRBV28 and TRBJ1-4; D not certain. Trimming stripped 3 bases from V and 2 bases from J, with 19 bases between. Germline loops: CDR1 MDHEN, CDR2 SYDVKM. The CDR3 totals 18 residues. CDR3 amino acids: CASSLEGSGWSTNEKLFF. In DNA, the CDR3 is TGTGCCAGCAGTTTGGAGGGCTCTGGCTGGTCGACTAATGAAAAACTGTTTTTT.

V is TRBV6-2 or TRBV6-3 and J is TRBJ2-2; 7 bases are a match to TRBD1. CDR3 length: 15 amino acids. Trimming cost V 5 bases and J 3 bases; bases outside gene matches: 6. Germline V gene data show CDR1 as MNHEY and CDR2 as SVGEGT. The CDR3: CASSIDRVYTGELFF. As DNA, the CDR3 is TGTGCCAGCAGTATTGACAGGGTTTACACCGGGGAGCTGTTTTTT.

This clonotype was detected a few times. The chain is built from TRBV18 and TRBJ1-1; unclear D gene. Trimming cost V 2 bases and J 0 bases, with 7 bases left between them. Germline CDR1 is KGHSH and CDR2 is LQKENI. The CDR3 totals 14 residues. CDR3 sequence (DNA): TGTGCCAGCTCACCAAGAGCGATGAACACTGAAGCTTTCTTT. Its translation is CASSPRAMNTEAFF. The whole variable domain, filled in from reference TRBV18 and TRBJ1-1, reads NAGVMQNPRHLVRRRGQEARLRCSPMKGHSHVYWYRQLPEEGLKFMVYLQKENIIDESGMPKERFSAEFPKEGPSILRIQQVVRGDSAAYFCASSPRAMNTEAFFGQGTRLTVV.

The rearrangement links TRBV28 to TRBJ2-4; D not certain. Germline V gene lookup returns CDR1 MDHEN and CDR2 SYDVKM. The CDR3 runs to 12 residues. V was clipped by 5 bases and J by 7 bases, with 9 bases between them. In DNA form, the CDR3 reads TGTGCCAGCAGTCTAGGATCGAACATTCAGTACTTC. This translates into CASSLGSNIQYF.

The chain couples TRBV20-1 to TRBJ2-3, with unresolved D. This CDR3 comprises 16 residues. V lost 0 bases and J 0 bases, leaving 13 bases between the germline ends. Germline V gene data show CDR1 as DFQATT and CDR2 as SNEGSKA (reference sequence). The CDR3 loop is CSARDRGVWSTDTQYF. The CDR3 nucleotides read TGCAGTGCTAGAGATAGAGGAGTTTGGAGCACAGATACGCAGTATTTT.

The chain has TRBV7-2 and TRBJ2-7; D unresolved. Germline V gives CDR1 SGHTA, CDR2 FQGNSA. V lost 0 bases to trimming and J lost 4 bases, with 13 bases between them. The CDR3 has 15 amino acids. The CDR3 bases are TGTGCCAGCAGCTTAGCGGATGTCCTTGGGTACGAGCAGTACTTC. Amino acid sequence: CASSLADVLGYEQYF.

This clonotype was recorded once. This chain links TRBV20-1 with TRBJ1-2; 8 bases match TRBD1. V was pared by 3 bases and J by 4 bases, with 7 bases of the junction left unmatched. The V gene's germline CDR1 is DFQATT and CDR2 SNEGSKA (reference sequence). The CDR3 loop spans 14 amino acids. For the CDR3, the DNA is TGCAGTGCTAGCGACAGGGGAGAAGGCTATGGCTACACCTTC. This sequence encodes CSASDRGEGYGYTF.

This clonotype occurred a few times. The chain has TRBV28 and TRBJ2-3; a weak D match, TRBD2 (6 bases). The CDR3 totals 15 residues. The germline V gene has CDR1 MDHEN and CDR2 SYDVKM. Trimming stripped 4 bases from V and 6 bases from J, with 17 bases between. The DNA of the CDR3 is TGTGCCAGCAGTTCGGGACTCCGATCCTTGGATACGCAGTATTTT. Translated: CASSSGLRSLDTQYF.